This T cell receptor (beta chain) was recovered during a study of Graves' ophthalmopathy and Graves' hyperthyroidism. Points from the study as a whole: With a specificity of around 77% and a sensitivity of about 71%, the model predicted ophthalmopathy progression.

Transcripts of RNA were the source for amplifying TCR beta CDR3 regions. An initial RT-PCR round employing HTBI primers preceded a second-round multiplex PCR. TCRdb called the multiplex PCR reads again in MiXCR, with one record for every CDR3 protein. The table has approximately 500,000 distinct CDR3 sequences, approximately 14% seen once. Under 3 months in duration, the ophthalmopathy in affected donors had moderate-to-severe activity, CAS ≥3 and NOSPECS ≥4. Clinical symptoms, serum thyroxine, TRAb, thyroid ultrasound and orbital computed tomography were relied on for diagnosis. The source of the PBMCs was less than 12 ml of fresh peripheral blood. There are many counts of this clonotype. The antigen is undetermined. The CDR3 runs 13 residues. Per the germline V gene, CDR1 is DFQATT and CDR2 is SNEGSKA (reference sequence). The ends were cut back, 4 bases at V and 1 base at J, with 10 bases in the middle.

The rearrangement joins TRBV20-1 to TRBJ1-1; perhaps TRBD1 as D (6 bases). The TCR originated in a woman in her twenties or thirties with Graves' ophthalmopathy. Specimen: blood. CDR3: CSATRTANTEAFF. The CDR3 nucleotides are TGCAGTGCTACCCGGACAGCGAACACTGAAGCTTTCTTT.